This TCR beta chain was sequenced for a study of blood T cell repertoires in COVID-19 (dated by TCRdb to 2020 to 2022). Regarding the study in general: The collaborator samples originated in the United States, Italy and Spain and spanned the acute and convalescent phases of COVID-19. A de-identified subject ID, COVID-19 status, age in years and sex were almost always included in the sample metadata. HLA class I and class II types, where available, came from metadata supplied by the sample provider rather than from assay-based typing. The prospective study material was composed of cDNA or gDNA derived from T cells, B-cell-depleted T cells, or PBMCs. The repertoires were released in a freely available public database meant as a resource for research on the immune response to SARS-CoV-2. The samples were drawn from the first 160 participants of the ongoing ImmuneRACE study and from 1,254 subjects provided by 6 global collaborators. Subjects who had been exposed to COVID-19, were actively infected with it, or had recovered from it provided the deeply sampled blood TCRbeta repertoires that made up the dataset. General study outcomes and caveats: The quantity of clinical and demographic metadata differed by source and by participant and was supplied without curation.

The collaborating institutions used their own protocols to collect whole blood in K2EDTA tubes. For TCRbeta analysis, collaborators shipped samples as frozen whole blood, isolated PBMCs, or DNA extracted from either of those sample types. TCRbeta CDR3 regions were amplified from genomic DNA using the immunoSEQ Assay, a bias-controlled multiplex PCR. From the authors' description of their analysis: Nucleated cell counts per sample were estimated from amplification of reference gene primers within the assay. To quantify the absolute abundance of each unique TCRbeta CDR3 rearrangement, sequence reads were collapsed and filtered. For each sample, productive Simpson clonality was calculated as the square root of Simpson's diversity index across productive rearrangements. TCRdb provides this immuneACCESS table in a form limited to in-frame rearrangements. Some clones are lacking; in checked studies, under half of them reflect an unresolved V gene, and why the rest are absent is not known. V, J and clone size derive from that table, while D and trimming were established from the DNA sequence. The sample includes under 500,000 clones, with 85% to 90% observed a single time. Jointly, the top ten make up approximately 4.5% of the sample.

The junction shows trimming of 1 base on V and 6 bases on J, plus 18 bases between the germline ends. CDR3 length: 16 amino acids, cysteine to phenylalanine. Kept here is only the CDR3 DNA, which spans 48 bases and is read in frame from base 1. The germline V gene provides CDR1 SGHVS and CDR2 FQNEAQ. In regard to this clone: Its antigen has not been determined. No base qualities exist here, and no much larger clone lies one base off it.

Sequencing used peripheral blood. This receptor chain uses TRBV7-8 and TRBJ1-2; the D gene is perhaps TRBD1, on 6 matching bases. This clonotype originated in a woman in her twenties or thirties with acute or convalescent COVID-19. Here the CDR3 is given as CASSLVRGAPGDGYTF. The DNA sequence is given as TGTGCCAGCAGCTTAGTCAGGGGTGCCCCCGGTGATGGCTACACCTTC.